What follows are 10 T cell receptor beta chains derived from one specimen sequenced in a study of neurological immune-mediated disorders. TCRdb re-derived calls from the 5' RACE reads in MiXCR, one entry per CDR3 protein. The table records about 35,000 distinct CDR3 sequences, about 4.1% of them present only once. Material: PBMCs. These receptors all come from a young man with multiple sclerosis.

This clonotype rates as medium-sized. The chain employs TRBV7-6 and TRBJ2-5; 10 bases match TRBD1. The CDR3 is 16 amino acids. J was trimmed by 1 base and V by 5 bases; bases with no gene match: 7. CDR1 and CDR2 (germline): SGHVS, FNYEAQ. CDR3 region: CASSPGTGAFQETQYF. For the CDR3, the DNA is TGTGCCAGCAGCCCCGGGACAGGGGCTTTCCAAGAGACCCAGTACTTC.

By proportion, this clonotype is medium-sized (0.01 to 0.1%). The chain recombines TRBV20-1 with TRBJ2-5; TRBD2 agrees at 11 bases. Germline CDR1 and CDR2: DFQATT and SNEGSKA (reference sequence). There are 16 residues in the CDR3. The V gene end was trimmed by 5 bases and the J gene end by 4 bases; junction bases not matched to a gene: 12. For the CDR3, the DNA is TGCAGTGCTTCTAGCGGGGGGTCGCAGGGGGTAGAGACCCAGTACTTC. Translating gives CSASSGGSQGVETQYF.

Regarding this clonotype: A read error may be the cause here, since a much bigger clone is one base away. Since no conserved phenylalanine or tryptophan closes the CDR3, a read error is the likely cause. The rearrangement uses TRBV5-1 and TRBJ1-2; 11 bases are a match to TRBD1. Germline CDR1 reads SGHRS; CDR2 reads YFSETQ. J lost 8 bases, V lost 4 bases, and 7 bases had no gene match. The CDR3 runs 14 residues. As DNA, the CDR3 is TGCGCCAGCAGCGGAGGACAGGGGGCTGAGGGCTACACCTGC. As protein: CASSGGQGAEGYTC.

This clonotype has a count of ten or more. V gene TRBV15 combines with J gene TRBJ2-3; TRBD2 matches at 8 bases. This CDR3 spans 17 amino acids. Germline V gene data show CDR1 as LNHNV and CDR2 as YYDKDF (reference sequence). After removal of 0 bases from V and 1 base from J, the junction contained 6 bases not matched to a gene. CDR3 loop: CATSRDLTSARTDTQYF. In DNA form, the CDR3 reads TGTGCCACCAGCAGAGATCTGACTAGCGCCCGCACAGATACGCAGTATTTT.

This clonotype showed up many times. The rearrangement uses TRBV7-2 and TRBJ2-1; D unclear. In germline, CDR1 is SGHTA, CDR2 FQGNSA. The CDR3 spans 12 residues. Trimming removed 1 base at V and 5 bases at J, with 3 bases between. The chain's CDR3 is CASSLGNNEQFF. DNA of the CDR3: TGTGCCAGCAGCTTAGGGAACAATGAGCAGTTCTTC.

This clonotype appeared many times. The CDR3 loop is CASSLRTDYGYTF. Here the CDR3 DNA reads TGTGCCAGCAGTTTGCGGACGGACTATGGCTACACCTTC. This rearrangement joins TRBV12-3 or TRBV12-4 to TRBJ1-2; D unclear. The CDR3 has 13 amino acids. V was pared by 3 bases and J by 3 bases, with 8 bases between.

This clonotype was observed many times. This chain uses TRBV6-4 with TRBJ2-3; D may be TRBD2 (5 bases). The CDR3 loop spans 14 amino acids. Germline values: CDR1 MRHNA, CDR2 SNTAGT. V lost 3 bases and J 2 bases, leaving 9 bases between the germline ends. The CDR3 nucleotides read TGTGCCAGCAGTGAAAGCGGAACCACAGATACGCAGTATTTT. This sequence encodes CASSESGTTDTQYF.

This clonotype was observed many times. The rearrangement joins TRBV20-1 to TRBJ2-3; 12 positions match TRBD1. Losses at the gene ends were 3 bases for V and 4 bases for J; bases not matched to a gene: 11. Germline V lookup: CDR1 DFQATT, CDR2 SNEGSKA (reference sequence). The CDR3 is 17 residues long. This CDR3 reads CSARGTGGFGGADTQYF. The CDR3 DNA reads TGCAGTGCTAGGGGGACAGGGGGCTTTGGGGGTGCAGATACGCAGTATTTT.

This clonotype has ten or more counts. V gene TRBV12-3 or TRBV12-4 combines with J gene TRBJ2-7; 7 nucleotides match TRBD1. The CDR3 extends over 14 amino acids. V lost 2 bases, J lost 7 bases, and 8 bases stayed unmatched. The CDR3 region is CASSLRGPEGEQYF. CDR3 sequence (DNA): TGTGCCAGCAGTTTAAGGGGGCCCGAGGGGGAGCAGTACTTC.

This clonotype has a count of ten or more. The chain is built from TRBV3-1 and TRBJ1-1; unclear D gene. The V gene's germline CDR1 is LGHDT and CDR2 YNNKEL (reference sequence). Trimming cost V 4 bases and J 0 bases, with 6 bases left between them. The CDR3 sequence is 13 residues long. In DNA, the CDR3 is TGTGCCAGCAGCCGCGGGGTGAACACTGAAGCTTTCTTT. It translates to CASSRGVNTEAFF.